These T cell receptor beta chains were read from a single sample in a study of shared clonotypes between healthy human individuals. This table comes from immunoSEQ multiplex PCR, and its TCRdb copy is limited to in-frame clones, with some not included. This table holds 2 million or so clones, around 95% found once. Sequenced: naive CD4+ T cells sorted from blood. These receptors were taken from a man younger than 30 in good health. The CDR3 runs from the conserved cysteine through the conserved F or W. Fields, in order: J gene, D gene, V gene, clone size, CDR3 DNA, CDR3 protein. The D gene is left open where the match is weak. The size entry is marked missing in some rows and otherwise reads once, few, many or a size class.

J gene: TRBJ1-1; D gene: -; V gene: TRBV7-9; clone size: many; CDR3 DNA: TGTGCCAGCAGCTATAGCTCTGGGCAGGGGCTAATGAACACTGAAGCTTTCTTT; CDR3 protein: CASSYSSGQGLMNTEAFF
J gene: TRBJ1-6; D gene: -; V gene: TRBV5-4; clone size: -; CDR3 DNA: TGTGCCAGCAGCCATCCCGATAATTCACCCCTCCACTTT; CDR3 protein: CASSHPDNSPLHF
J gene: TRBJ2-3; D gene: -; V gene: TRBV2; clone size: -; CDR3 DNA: TGTGCCAGCAGCCCCGGTCAGATCACAGATACGCAGTATTTT; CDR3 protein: CASSPGQITDTQYF
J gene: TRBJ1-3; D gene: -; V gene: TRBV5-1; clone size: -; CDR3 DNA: TGCGCCAGCAGCCCGGGACGGGCGACGGGCTACACCATATATTTT; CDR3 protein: CASSPGRATGYTIYF
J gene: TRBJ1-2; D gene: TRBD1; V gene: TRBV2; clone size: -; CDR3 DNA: TGTGCCAGCGCTGGGACAGGGAACTATGGCTACACCTTC; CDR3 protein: CASAGTGNYGYTF
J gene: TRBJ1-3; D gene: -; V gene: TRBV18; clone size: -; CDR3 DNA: TGTGCCAGCTCCCTGGGGACGGACAGAAACACCATATATTTT; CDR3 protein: CASSLGTDRNTIYF
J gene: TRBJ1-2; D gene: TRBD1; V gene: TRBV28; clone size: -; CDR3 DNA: TGTGCCAGCAAACCGGGACAGGGGAGGTATGGCTACACCTTC; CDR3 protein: CASKPGQGRYGYTF
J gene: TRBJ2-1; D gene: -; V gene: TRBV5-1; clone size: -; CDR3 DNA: TGCGCCAGCAGCTCGACAGCCGGCTCCTACAATGAGCAGTTCTTC; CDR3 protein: CASSSTAGSYNEQFF
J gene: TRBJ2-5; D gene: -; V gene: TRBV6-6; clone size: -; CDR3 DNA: TGTGCCAGCAGCCCGGGGCAGGGGGAGACCCAGTACTTC; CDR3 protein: CASSPGQGETQYF
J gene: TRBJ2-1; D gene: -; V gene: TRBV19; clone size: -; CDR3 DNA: TGTGCCAGTAGCCCCCTCGATTGGGACTACAATGAGCAGTTCTTC; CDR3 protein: CASSPLDWDYNEQFF
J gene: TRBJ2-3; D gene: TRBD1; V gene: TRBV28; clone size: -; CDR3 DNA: TGTGCCAGCAGTGAGGTGACAGGGATGGCTAGCACAGATACGCAGTATTTT; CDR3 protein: CASSEVTGMASTDTQYF
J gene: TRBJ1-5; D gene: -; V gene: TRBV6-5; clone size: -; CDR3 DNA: TGTGCCAGCAGTCCCCCTGGGACCGCCCAATGGCATTTT; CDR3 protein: CASSPPGTAQWHF
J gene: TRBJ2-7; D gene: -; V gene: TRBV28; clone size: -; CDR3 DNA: TGTGCCAGCAGTCGTGCTCCCTCCTACGAGCAGTACTTC; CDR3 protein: CASSRAPSYEQYF
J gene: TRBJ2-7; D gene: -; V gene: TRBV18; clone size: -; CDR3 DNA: TGTGCCAGCTCACCGAGGGGGACGGACGAGCAGTACTTC; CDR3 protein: CASSPRGTDEQYF
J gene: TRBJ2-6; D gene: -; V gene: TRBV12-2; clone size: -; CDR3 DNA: TGTGCAAGTCGCTTAGCGACCCACCACTCTGGGGCCAACGTCCTGACTTTC; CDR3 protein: CASRLATHHSGANVLTF
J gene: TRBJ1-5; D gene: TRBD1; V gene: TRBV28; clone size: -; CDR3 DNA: TGTGCCAGCAGCCGAGACAGGGCCGATCAGCCCCAGCATTTT; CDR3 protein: CASSRDRADQPQHF
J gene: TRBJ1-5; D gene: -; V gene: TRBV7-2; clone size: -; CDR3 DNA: TGTGCCAGCAGCTTATCGGGGGGCGGCAATCAGCCCCAGCATTTT; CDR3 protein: CASSLSGGGNQPQHF
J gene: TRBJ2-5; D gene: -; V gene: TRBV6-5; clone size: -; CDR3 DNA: TGTGCCAGCAGGTCACAGGGGCGGGGGCAGGAGACCCAGTACTTC; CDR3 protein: CASRSQGRGQETQYF
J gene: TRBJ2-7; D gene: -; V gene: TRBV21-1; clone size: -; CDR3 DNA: TGTGCCAGCAGTAAAGTGGGGGTCTACGAGCAGTACTTC; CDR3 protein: CASSKVGVYEQYF
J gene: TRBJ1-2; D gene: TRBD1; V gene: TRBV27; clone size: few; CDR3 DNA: TGTGCCAGCAGTCCAAGGACAGGGGTTGGCTACACCTTC; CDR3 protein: CASSPRTGVGYTF
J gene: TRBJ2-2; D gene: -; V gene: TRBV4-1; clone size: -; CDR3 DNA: TGCGCCAGCAGCCAAGCAGGTGGCGGCGCTCGCACCGGGGAGCTGTTTTTT; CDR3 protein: CASSQAGGGARTGELFF
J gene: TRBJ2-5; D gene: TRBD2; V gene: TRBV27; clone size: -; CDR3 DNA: TGTGCCAGCAGCCTGAGCGGGGGCTACCAAGAGACCCAGTACTTC; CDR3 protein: CASSLSGGYQETQYF
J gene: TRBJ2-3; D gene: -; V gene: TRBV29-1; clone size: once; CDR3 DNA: TGCAGCGTTGATCGAGAGACAGGTTCAGATACGCAGTATTTT; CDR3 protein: CSVDRETGSDTQYF
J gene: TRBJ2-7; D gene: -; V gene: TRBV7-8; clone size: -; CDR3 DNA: TGTGCCAGCAGCTTAGCCGCAGGGGCGTTGGAGCAGTACTTC; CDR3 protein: CASSLAAGALEQYF
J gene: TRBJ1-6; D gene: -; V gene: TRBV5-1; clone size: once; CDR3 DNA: TGCGCCAGCAGCTTGGCCACGGGGAATAATTCACCCCTCCACTTT; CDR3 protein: CASSLATGNNSPLHF
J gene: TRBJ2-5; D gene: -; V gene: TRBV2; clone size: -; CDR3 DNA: TGTGCCAGCAGTCTCCCTGGCGAAGAGACCCAGTACTTC; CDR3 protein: CASSLPGEETQYF
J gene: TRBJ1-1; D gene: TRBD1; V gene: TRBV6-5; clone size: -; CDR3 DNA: TGTGCCAGCAACCCAGGGGACAGGGGCGGCACTGAAGCTTTCTTT; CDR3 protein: CASNPGDRGGTEAFF
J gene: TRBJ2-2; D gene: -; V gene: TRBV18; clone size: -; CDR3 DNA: TGTGCCAGCTCACCTCAAAACGAGGGAACCGGGGAGCTGTTTTTT; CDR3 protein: CASSPQNEGTGELFF
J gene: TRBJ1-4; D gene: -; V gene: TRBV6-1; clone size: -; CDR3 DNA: TGTGCCAGCAGGACGCTCCCTAATGAAAAACTGTTTTTT; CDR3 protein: CASRTLPNEKLFF
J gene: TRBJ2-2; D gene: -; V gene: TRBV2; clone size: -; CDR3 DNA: TGTGCCAGCAGTGGACAGCGCACCGGGGAGCTGTTTTTT; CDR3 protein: CASSGQRTGELFF
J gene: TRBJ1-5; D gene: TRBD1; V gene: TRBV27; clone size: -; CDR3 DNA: TGTGCCAGCAGTTTCACAGGGGGCTCGAAGCCCCAGCATTTT; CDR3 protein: CASSFTGGSKPQHF
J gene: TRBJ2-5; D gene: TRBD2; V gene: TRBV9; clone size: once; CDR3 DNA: TGTGCCAGCAGCGCCCGACTAGCGGGGACACTCCAAGAGACCCAGTACTTC; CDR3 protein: CASSARLAGTLQETQYF
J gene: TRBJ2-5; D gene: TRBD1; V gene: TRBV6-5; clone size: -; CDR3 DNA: TGTGCCAGTAAGACAGGGGGCGGACAGACCCAGTACTTC; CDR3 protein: CASKTGGGQTQYF
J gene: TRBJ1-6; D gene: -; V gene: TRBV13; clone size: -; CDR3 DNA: TGTGCCAGCAAACGGGGAGGGAGAGATAATTCACCCCTCCACTTT; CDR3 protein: CASKRGGRDNSPLHF
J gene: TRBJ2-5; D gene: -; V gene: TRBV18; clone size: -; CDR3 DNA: TGTGCCAGCTCACCACCAAGGATGATGGGAGAGACCCAGTACTTC; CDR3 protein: CASSPPRMMGETQYF
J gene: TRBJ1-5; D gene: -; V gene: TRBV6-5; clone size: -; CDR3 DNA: TGTGCCAGCAGTAAGGACACCTACAATCAGCCCCAGCATTTT; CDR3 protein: CASSKDTYNQPQHF
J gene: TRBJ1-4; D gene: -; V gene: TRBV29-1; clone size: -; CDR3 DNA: TGCAGCGTTGAAGCAGGGCGGGGTGAAAAACTGTTTTTT; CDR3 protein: CSVEAGRGEKLFF
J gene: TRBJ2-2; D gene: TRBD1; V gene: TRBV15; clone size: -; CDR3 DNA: TGTGCCACCAGCAGAGTGACAGGGTCGTATGGGGAGCTGTTTTTT; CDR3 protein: CATSRVTGSYGELFF
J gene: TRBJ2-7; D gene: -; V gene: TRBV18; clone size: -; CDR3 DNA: TGTGCCAGCTCACGCATAGGGAACCGAATAATCTACGAGCAGTACTTC; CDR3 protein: CASSRIGNRIIYEQYF
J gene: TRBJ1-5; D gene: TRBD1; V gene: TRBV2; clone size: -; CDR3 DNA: TGTGCCAGCAGTGAGCGACAGGGTAATCAGCCCCAGCATTTT; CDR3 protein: CASSERQGNQPQHF
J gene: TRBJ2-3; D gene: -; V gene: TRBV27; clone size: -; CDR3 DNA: TGTGCCAGCAGTTGGGCACCAGTGGGTCGTACAGATACGCAGTATTTT; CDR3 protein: CASSWAPVGRTDTQYF
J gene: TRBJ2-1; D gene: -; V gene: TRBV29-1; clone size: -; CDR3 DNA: TGCAGCGTTTCCCGGGACCCGCAGTTCTTC; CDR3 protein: CSVSRDPQFF
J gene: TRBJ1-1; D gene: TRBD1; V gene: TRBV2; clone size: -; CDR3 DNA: TGTGCCAGCAGACAGGGGGTTGAAGCTTTCTTT; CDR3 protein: CASRQGVEAFF
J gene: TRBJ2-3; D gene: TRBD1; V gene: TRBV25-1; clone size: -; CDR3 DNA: TGTGCCAGCAGTGGACAGGGGGGTGGAGGAGATACGCAGTATTTT; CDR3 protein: CASSGQGGGGDTQYF
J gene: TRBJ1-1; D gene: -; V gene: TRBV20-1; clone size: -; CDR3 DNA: TGCAGTGCTAGTCGGGGGACTGAAGCTTTCTTT; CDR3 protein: CSASRGTEAFF
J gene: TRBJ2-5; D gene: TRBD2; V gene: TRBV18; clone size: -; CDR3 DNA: TGTGCCAGCTCACCAAGGCTAGCGGGAGAAGGGGAGACCCAGTACTTC; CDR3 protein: CASSPRLAGEGETQYF
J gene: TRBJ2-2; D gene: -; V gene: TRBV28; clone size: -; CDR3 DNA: TGTGCCAGCACTCGGGGGCCTTGGACCGGGGAGCTGTTTTTT; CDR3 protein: CASTRGPWTGELFF
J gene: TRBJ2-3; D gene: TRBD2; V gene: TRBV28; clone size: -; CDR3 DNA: TGTGCCAGCAGGGGGACTAGCAAAAACACAGATACGCAGTATTTT; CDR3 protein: CASRGTSKNTDTQYF
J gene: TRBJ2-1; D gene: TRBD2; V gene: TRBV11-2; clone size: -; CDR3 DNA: TGTGCCAGCAGCACCAGACCACTAGCGGCATCCTACAATGAGCAGTTCTTC; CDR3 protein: CASSTRPLAASYNEQFF
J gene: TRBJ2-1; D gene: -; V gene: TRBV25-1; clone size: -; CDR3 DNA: TGTGCCAGCAGTCGGGGGAGTGGAAACAATGAGCAGTTCTTC; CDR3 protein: CASSRGSGNNEQFF
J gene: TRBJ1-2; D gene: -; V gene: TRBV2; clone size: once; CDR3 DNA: TGTGCCAGCAGTGTAGGACGGTACTATGGCTACACCTTC; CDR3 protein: CASSVGRYYGYTF
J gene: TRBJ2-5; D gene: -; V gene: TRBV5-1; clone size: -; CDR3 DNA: TGCGCCAGCAGCTTGGGTGGAACCTGGGCTAGGGAGACCCAGTACTTC; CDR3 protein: CASSLGGTWARETQYF
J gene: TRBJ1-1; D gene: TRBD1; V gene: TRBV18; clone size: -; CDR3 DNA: TGTGCCAGCTCACCCGACAGGGGGCGCGGAACTGAAGCTTTCTTT; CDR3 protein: CASSPDRGRGTEAFF
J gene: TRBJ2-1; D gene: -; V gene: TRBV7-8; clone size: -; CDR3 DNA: TGTGCCAGCAGCTCCGGGCGCATTGGGAGGACCTACAATGAGCAGTTCTTC; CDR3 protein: CASSSGRIGRTYNEQFF
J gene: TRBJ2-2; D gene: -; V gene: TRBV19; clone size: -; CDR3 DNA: TGTGCCAGTAGTATACGATTACAGTTAAACACCGGGGAGCTGTTTTTT; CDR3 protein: CASSIRLQLNTGELFF
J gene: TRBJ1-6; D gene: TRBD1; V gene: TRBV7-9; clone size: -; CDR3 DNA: TGTGCCAGCAGCTTAGCCTGGGGACAGGGACATTCACCCCTCCACTTT; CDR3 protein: CASSLAWGQGHSPLHF
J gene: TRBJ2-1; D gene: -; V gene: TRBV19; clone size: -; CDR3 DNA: TGTGCCAGTAGTATCGGCATACAATTTACTCATGAGCAGTTCTTC; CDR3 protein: CASSIGIQFTHEQFF
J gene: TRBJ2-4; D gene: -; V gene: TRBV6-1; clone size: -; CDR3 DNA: TGTGCCAGCAGTGCCTCCGGGAAAGTAGCCAAAAACATTCAGTACTTC; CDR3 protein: CASSASGKVAKNIQYF
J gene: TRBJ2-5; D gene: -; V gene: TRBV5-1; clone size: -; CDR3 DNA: TGCGCCAGCAGCTTTGAGCAAGAGACCCAGTACTTC; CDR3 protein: CASSFEQETQYF